The clone carrying this TCR beta chain came up a few times. Trimming took 8 bases from V and 2 from J, leaving 10 bases between them. The CDR3 is made up of 12 amino acids. CDR1 is WNHNN, CDR2 SYGVQD, per germline (reference sequence). This entry comes from a study of blood T cell repertoires in COVID-19. Authors' data handling: Reference gene primer amplification gave estimated nucleated cell counts. Sequencing was performed with immunoSEQ multiplex PCR; in TCRdb, only in-frame clones are kept and a portion is missing. V and J calls plus clone size are reproduced from that table; the DNA served to infer D and trimming. There are about 210,000 clones in the sample; around four fifths occur only once, and less than 3.5% lies in the top ten.

The rearrangement links TRBV10-1 to TRBJ2-7, with D possibly being TRBD1 (5 bases). What was sequenced was peripheral blood. This TCR came from a man between 45 and 60 years old with active or convalescent COVID-19. The CDR3 sequence: CASGSGTYEQYF. CDR3 bases: TGCGCCAGCGGATCAGGGACCTACGAGCAGTACTTC.